This TCR beta chain is drawn from a study of blood T cell repertoires in COVID-19. Study context: The cDNA or gDNA used as material had been derived from T cells, B-cell-depleted T cells, or PBMCs.

There are 13 residues in the CDR3. The germline V gene has CDR1 SGHRS and CDR2 YFSETQ. Trimming pared 5 bases from V and 1 base from J, leaving 9 bases between. The repertoire was sequenced with immunoSEQ multiplex PCR; TCRdb's copy has only in-frame clones and lacks some. This table holds approximately 90,000 clones, approximately 82% found once. The table lists this clone with a count of one. The chain has TRBV5-1 and TRBJ1-1, with D hard to call. The origin of this receptor is a man aged 55 to 70 with acute or convalescent COVID-19. The sequencing input was peripheral blood. CDR3 nucleotides: TGCGCCAGCAGGGGCCAACAGAACACTGAAGCTTTCTTT. Protein: CASRGQQNTEAFF. Looking up the rest from reference TRBV5-1 and TRBJ1-1 gives the full variable domain: KAGVTQTPRYLIKTRGQQVTLSCSPISGHRSVSWYQQTPGQGLQFLFEYFSETQRNKGNFPGRFSGRQFSNSRSEMNVSTLELGDSALYLCASRGQQNTEAFFGQGTRLTVV.